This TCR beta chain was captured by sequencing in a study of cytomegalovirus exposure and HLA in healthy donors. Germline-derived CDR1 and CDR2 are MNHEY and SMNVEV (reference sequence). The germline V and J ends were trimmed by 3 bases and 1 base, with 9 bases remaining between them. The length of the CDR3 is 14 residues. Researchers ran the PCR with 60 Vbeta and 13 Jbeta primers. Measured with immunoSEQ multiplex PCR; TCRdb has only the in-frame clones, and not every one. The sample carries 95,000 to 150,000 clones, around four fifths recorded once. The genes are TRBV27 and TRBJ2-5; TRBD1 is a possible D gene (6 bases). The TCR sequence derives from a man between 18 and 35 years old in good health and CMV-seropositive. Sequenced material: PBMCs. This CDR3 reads CASSFVDSQETQYF. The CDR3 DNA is TGTGCCAGCAGTTTTGTGGACAGCCAAGAGACCCAGTACTTC.